This T cell receptor beta chain stems from a study of identical twins. Overall study findings and caveats: The study reached conclusions through statistical analysis that was cross-sectional, not following the same donors. Twins shared out-of-frame alpha sequences with excess low generation probability.

The CDR3 has 15 residues. V trimming: 5 bases; J trimming: 7 bases; junction bases outside the gene matches: 9. Germline V CDR1 and CDR2: SEHNR, FQNEAQ (reference sequence). Comments on this clonotype: The antigen is undetermined.

In every case, the donor was a healthy Caucasian. TCRdb recomputed calls from the 5' RACE reads with MiXCR, one row per CDR3 protein. The profile shows approximately 890,000 distinct CDR3 sequences, about 12% of them singletons. These records were also assigned to another study, of yellow fever vaccine responses in identical twins.

The V and J genes are TRBV7-9 and TRBJ2-1, with 9 bases matching TRBD1. This receptor was obtained from a young woman in good health. The sample comprised PBMCs. The CDR3 is CASSRAPGQGNEQFF. For the CDR3, the DNA is TGTGCCAGCAGCCGTGCTCCGGGACAGGGAAATGAGCAGTTCTTC.